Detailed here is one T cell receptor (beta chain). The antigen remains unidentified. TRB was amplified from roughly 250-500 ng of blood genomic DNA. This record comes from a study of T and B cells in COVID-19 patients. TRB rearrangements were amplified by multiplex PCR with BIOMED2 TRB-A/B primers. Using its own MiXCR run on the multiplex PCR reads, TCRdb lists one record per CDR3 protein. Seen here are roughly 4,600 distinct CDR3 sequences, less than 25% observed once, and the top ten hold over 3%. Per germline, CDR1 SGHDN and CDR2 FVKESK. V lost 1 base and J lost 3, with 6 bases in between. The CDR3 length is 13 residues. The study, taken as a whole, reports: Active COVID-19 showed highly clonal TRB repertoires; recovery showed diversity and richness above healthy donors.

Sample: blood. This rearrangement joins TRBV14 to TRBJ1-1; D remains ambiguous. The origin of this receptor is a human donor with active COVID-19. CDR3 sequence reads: CASSQGMDTEAFF. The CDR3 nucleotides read TGTGCCAGCAGCCAAGGGATGGACACTGAAGCTTTCTTT.